This T cell receptor (beta chain) was identified in a study of CD8 T cells in ankylosing spondylitis (dated by TCRdb to about 2017). For context, the study as a whole: T cell receptor beta repertoires were profiled in healthy donors and ankylosing spondylitis patients so that disease-linked TCR variants could be found. The full study cohort was made up of about two dozen ankylosing spondylitis patients and roughly 100 healthy donors. Peripheral blood samples were taken, and synovial fluid was additionally collected from ankylosing spondylitis patients.

Sequencing used an Illumina HiSeq 2500. TCR beta libraries were prepared by quantitative 5'-RACE with molecular barcodes. In the paper's pipeline: A new computational method based on a probabilistic model of VDJ rearrangement was used to identify disease-linked TCR variants. Through fastp at Q25 and MiXCR, TCRdb rebuilt clones from the public reads, retaining in-frame beta chains. Each entry is one CDR3 protein sequence, shown with its most common DNA and genes. The V and J calls here are based on TCRdb, not the publication. This sample holds roughly 100,000 distinct CDR3 sequences; less than 25% were observed only once. 9% to 15% of the sample rests with the top ten. General study outcomes and caveats: Some motif variants had previously been reported in the synovial fluid and blood of reactive arthritis patients, which suggests shared mechanisms of disease initiation. Significant enrichment of the disease-linked clones was reported in matched synovial fluid samples from ankylosing spondylitis patients. Blood from ankylosing spondylitis patients appeared to be characterized by a TCR beta motif composed of several highly homologous amino acid variants. In peripheral blood, the disease-linked clones were found at relatively low frequencies and had a CD8+ phenotype.

This clonotype was seen only once. Its antigen remains undetermined. No base qualities exist here, and no much larger clone lies one base off it. One read is thin evidence. CDR1 and CDR2 are drawn from the germline V gene: SGHRS, YFSETQ. At the junction V is shortened by 0 bases and J by 1 base, with 4 bases in between. The CDR3 goes from the cysteine to the phenylalanine over 13 residues. Only CDR3 DNA is held: 39 bases, read in frame from base 1. For each ankylosing spondylitis patient, the synovial fluid sample was matched to a blood sample from that same patient. The TCR comes from a male donor with ankylosing spondylitis. Recombination joined TRBV5-1 with TRBJ2-5; the D gene lacks a confident call. The material sequenced was synovial fluid, either unsorted or a sorted T cell fraction (not recorded which). DNA sequence: TGCGCCAGCAGCTTGGCCCCCCAAGAGACCCAGTACTTC. Translation gives CASSLAPQETQYF.